This TCR beta chain was obtained from a study of cytomegalovirus exposure and HLA in healthy donors. The CDR3 is made up of 16 amino acids. The V gene's germline CDR1 is SGHAT and CDR2 FQNNGV. The V segment lost 3 bases and the J segment 2 bases; nucleotides outside the gene matches: 1. The PCR employed 60 Vbeta primers together with 13 Jbeta primers. Assay: immunoSEQ multiplex PCR; the TCRdb copy retains only in-frame clones and omits some. The sample has some 130,000 clones, around 9% seen once. The sequence was collected from a woman aged 40 to 55 in good health and CMV-seropositive. The gene calls are TRBV11-2 and TRBJ2-3, with 14 positions matching TRBD2. What was sequenced was PBMCs. The CDR3 nucleotides read TGTGCCAGCAGCTTGACTAGCGGGGGGGCCACAGATACGCAGTATTTT. It encodes CASSLTSGGATDTQYF.